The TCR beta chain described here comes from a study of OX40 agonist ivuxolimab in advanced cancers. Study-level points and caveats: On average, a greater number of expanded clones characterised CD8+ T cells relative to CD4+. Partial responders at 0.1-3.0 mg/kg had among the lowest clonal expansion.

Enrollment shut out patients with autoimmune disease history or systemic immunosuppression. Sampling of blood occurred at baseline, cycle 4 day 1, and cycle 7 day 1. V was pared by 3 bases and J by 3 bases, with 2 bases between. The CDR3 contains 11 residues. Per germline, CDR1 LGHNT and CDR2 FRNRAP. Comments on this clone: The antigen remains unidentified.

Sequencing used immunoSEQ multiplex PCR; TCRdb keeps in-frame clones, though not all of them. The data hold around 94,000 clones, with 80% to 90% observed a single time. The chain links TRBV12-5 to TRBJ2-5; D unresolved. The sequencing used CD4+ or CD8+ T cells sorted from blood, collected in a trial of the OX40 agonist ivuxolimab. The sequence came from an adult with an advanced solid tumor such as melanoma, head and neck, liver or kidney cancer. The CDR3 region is CASGLKETQYF. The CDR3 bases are TGTGCTAGTGGTTTAAAAGAGACCCAGTACTTC.